Here is one TCR beta chain with its context. What it binds is unknown. Using immunoSEQ multiplex PCR, the repertoire was profiled, and TCRdb retains in-frame clones only, with some absent. This sample has over 65,000 clones, with about 80% found just once. CDR1 MNHEY and CDR2 SVGAGI come from the germline V gene. The CDR3 has 13 residues. V shed 4 bases and J shed 4 bases, with 11 bases lying between them. These data belong to a study of OX40 agonist ivuxolimab in advanced cancers. Study results and caveats: Compared with others, partial responders at 0.1-3.0 mg/kg displayed clonal expansion among the lowest. Expanded peripheral T cells had an undetermined antigen specificity. CD8+ T cells were the subset that, on average, had more expanded clones than CD4+.

This receptor was taken from an adult with an advanced solid tumor such as melanoma, head and neck, liver or kidney cancer. The sequences come from CD4+ or CD8+ T cells sorted from blood, collected in a trial of the OX40 agonist ivuxolimab. The V call is TRBV6-5, the J call TRBJ2-7; D uncertain. The CDR3 DNA sequence: TGTGCCAGCAGTTTCGCGCGAAGGTACGAGCAGTACTTC. It yields the protein CASSFARRYEQYF.